The 8 T cell receptor beta chains presented below share a single source sample, sequenced in a study of T cells in Graves' hyperthyroidism and ophthalmopathy. Amplification of TCR beta CDR3 regions used RNA as the template. TCR CDR3 underwent first-round RT-PCR with the HTBI primer set. TCRdb independently ran MiXCR on the multiplex PCR reads; one entry per CDR3 protein. The data contain approximately 560,000 distinct CDR3 sequences, about a sixth of them singletons. Sequencing used blood. Every receptor here comes from a woman aged 25 to 45 with Graves' hyperthyroidism.

The chain is built from TRBV15 and TRBJ2-1; D remains ambiguous. V dropped 1 base and J dropped 0 bases, with 7 bases sitting between them. Germline assignment: CDR1 LNHNV and CDR2 YYDKDF (reference sequence). The CDR3 contains 15 residues. The CDR3 spells CATSRGRSSYNEQFF. CDR3 DNA sequence: TGTGCCACCAGCAGAGGCCGAAGCTCCTACAATGAGCAGTTCTTC.

This clonotype occurred many times. This chain links TRBV6-1 with TRBJ1-1; no reliable D call. Germline V lookup: CDR1 MNHNS, CDR2 SASEGT. There are 14 residues in the CDR3. V gave up 4 bases and J gave up 6 bases, with 15 bases separating them. The CDR3 loop is CASSGVGRFAEAFF. DNA for the CDR3: TGTGCCAGCAGTGGGGTAGGGCGGTTCGCTGAAGCTTTCTTT.

V is TRBV7-8 and J is TRBJ1-6, with TRBD1 as a possible D gene (6 bases). CDR3 size: 15 residues. Germline CDR1 reads SGHVS; CDR2 reads FQNEAQ. V shed 5 bases and J shed 10 bases, with 18 bases lying between them. The CDR3 region is CASSPLTGTDSPLHF. In nucleotides, the CDR3 is TGTGCCAGCAGCCCCTTAACAGGGACGGACTCACCCCTCCACTTT.

This clonotype has just a few counts. This chain links TRBV29-1 with TRBJ2-3, with 11 nucleotides matching TRBD2. Trimming removed 3 bases from V and 4 bases from J; junction bases left unmatched: 3. This CDR3 spans 14 amino acids. From germline, CDR1 is SQVTM and CDR2 ANQGSEA. CDR3 region: CSVDTSGRADTQYF. As DNA, the CDR3 is TGCAGCGTTGATACTAGCGGGAGAGCAGATACGCAGTATTTT.

This clonotype was recorded at least ten times. The chain links TRBV10-3 to TRBJ2-2; no reliable D call. Trimming removed 6 bases from V and 3 bases from J, with 11 bases in between. The CDR3 spans 14 residues. CDR1 and CDR2 from the germline V gene are ENHRY and SYGVKD. In nucleotides, the CDR3 is TGTGCCATCAGGGGAAGGGCGGACACCGGGGAGCTGTTTTTT. Amino acids: CAIRGRADTGELFF.

This clonotype was seen repeatedly, ten times or more. The V gene is TRBV28, the J gene TRBJ2-3; D uncertain. The CDR3 spans 16 residues. V lost 6 bases, J lost 1 base, and 17 bases lay in between. The germline CDR1 and CDR2 sequences are MDHEN and SYDVKM. The CDR3, as DNA: TGTGCCAGCAGCTCCCCTCCTCCGCAGCGCACAGATACGCAGTATTTT. Amino acids: CASSSPPPQRTDTQYF.

This clonotype was seen many times. This rearrangement joins TRBV12-3 or TRBV12-4 to TRBJ1-5; no firm D call. V was shortened by 4 bases and J by 0 bases, with 13 bases between the two germline ends. The CDR3 is 16 amino acids. In nucleotides, the CDR3 is TGTGCCAGCAGTTCATCCCGAGGATATAGCAATCAGCCCCAGCATTTT. This translates into CASSSSRGYSNQPQHF.

Note on this clonotype: At one boundary the junction diverges from the germline segment, which might be a read error. The V call is TRBV6-1, the J call TRBJ1-4, with D perhaps TRBD1 (5 bases). There are 14 residues in the CDR3. The V gene's germline CDR1 is MNHNS and CDR2 SASEGT. The DNA for the CDR3 is TGTGCCAGCAGTAACCGGGGGACTATTGAAAAACTGTTTTTT. This sequence encodes CASSNRGTIEKLFF.